The source of this T cell receptor beta chain is a study of control samples from healthy donors and cancer patients. Sequenced by immunoSEQ multiplex PCR; TCRdb stores in-frame clones only, minus some. Of 130,000 or so clones in the sample, around 94% were seen once. V was cut by 0 bases and J by 4 bases, with 10 bases left in between. CDR1 is GTSNPN and CDR2 is SVGIG in the germline V gene (reference sequence). The CDR3 covers 15 residues. The receptor was isolated from a man between 60 and 75 years old with colorectal cancer. The chain joins TRBV30 to TRBJ2-6; no reliable D call. The specimen sequenced was PBMCs. CDR3 nucleotides: TGTGCCTGGAGTGTACTTGGGTCCGGGGCCAACGTCCTGACTTTC. Its translation: CAWSVLGSGANVLTF. Full variable domain (outside the CDR3, taken from reference TRBV30 and TRBJ2-6): SQTIHQWPATLVQPVGSPLSLECTVEGTSNPNLYWYRQAAGRGLQLLFYSVGIGQISSEVPQNLSASRPQDRQFILSSKKLLLSDSGFYLCAWSVLGSGANVLTFGAGSRLTVL.